This T cell receptor (beta chain) appears in the sequencing data of a study of T cell clones after liver transplantation. Turning to the study itself: TCRbeta sequencing after a pre-transplant mixed lymphocyte reaction identified graft-donor-reactive clones, later tracked in post-transplant blood. Apart from a few HCV-positive recipients, transplants were for non-autoimmune, non-viral reasons. Timepoints were pre-transplant, pre-withdrawal, and after withdrawal was completed or failed. Study outcomes and limitations: In two subjects, few donor cells limited the measurable donor-reactive repertoire.

This table comes from immunoSEQ multiplex PCR, and its TCRdb copy is limited to in-frame clones, with some not included. The sample contains under 150,000 clones, about nine tenths of which appear only once. V lost 0 bases, J lost 3 bases, and 2 bases stayed unmatched. CDR1 is ENHRY, CDR2 SYGVKD, per germline. The CDR3 is made up of 15 amino acids. This clone was counted between two and nine times. Its antigen is currently unknown. The chain recombines TRBV10-3 with TRBJ2-5; 9 positions agree with TRBD2. This TCR was recovered from a human patient who received a liver transplant. Some T cells may possibly be graft donor cells. The sample in question was CD4+ T cells from blood, obtained 12 months after liver transplant. CDR3: CAISESAGGKETQYF. CDR3 nucleotides: TGTGCCATCAGTGAGTCGGCGGGAGGGAAAGAGACCCAGTACTTC.